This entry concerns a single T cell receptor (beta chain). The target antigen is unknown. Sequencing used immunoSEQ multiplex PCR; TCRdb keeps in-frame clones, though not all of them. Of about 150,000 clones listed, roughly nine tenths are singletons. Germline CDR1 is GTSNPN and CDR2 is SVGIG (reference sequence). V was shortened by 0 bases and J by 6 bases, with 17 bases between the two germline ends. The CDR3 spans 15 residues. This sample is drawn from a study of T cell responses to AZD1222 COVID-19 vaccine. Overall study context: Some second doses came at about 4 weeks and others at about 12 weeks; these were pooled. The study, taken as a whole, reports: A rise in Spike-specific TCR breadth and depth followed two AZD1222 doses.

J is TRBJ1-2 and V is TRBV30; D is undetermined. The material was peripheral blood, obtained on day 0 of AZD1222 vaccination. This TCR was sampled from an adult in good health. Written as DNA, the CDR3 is TGTGCCTGGAGTGTAGCCCCCCGCGGGCTTGATGGCTACACCTTC. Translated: CAWSVAPRGLDGYTF.